These 14 T cell receptor beta chains were sequenced from one sample in a study of blood T cell repertoires in COVID-19. Some clones are missing from TCRdb's copy, which holds only in-frame ones; the method was immunoSEQ multiplex PCR. The sample contains roughly 200,000 clones, less than 85% of which appear only once. The specimen sequenced was PBMCs or T cells enriched from blood (not recorded which). The receptors come from a man between 35 and 55 years old who had recovered from COVID-19.

The chain uses TRBV19 and TRBJ2-1, with TRBD2 as a possible D gene (6 bases). The CDR3 covers 15 residues. Germline-derived CDR1 and CDR2 are LNHDA and SQIVND (reference sequence). Trimming left V 4 bases short and J 6 bases short, with 16 bases between. In DNA, the CDR3 is TGTGCCAGTAGTACTAGCGCCTCACGAGGCAATGAGCAGTTCTTC. Translating gives CASSTSASRGNEQFF.

This clone has a count of ten or more. The chain has TRBV7-9 and TRBJ2-7, with D perhaps TRBD1 (7 bases). Germline-derived CDR1 and CDR2 are SEHNR and FQNEAQ (reference sequence). This CDR3 region has 16 residues. V was clipped by 4 bases and J by 3 bases, with 19 bases between them. The CDR3 loop reads CASSSPTGVGGYEQYF. The CDR3 DNA reads as TGTGCCAGCAGCTCACCTACAGGGGTGGGGGGCTACGAGCAGTACTTC. The full variable domain, in which reference TRBV7-9 and TRBJ2-7 provide the parts outside the CDR3, is DTGVSQNPRHKITKRGQNVTFRCDPISEHNRLYWYRQTLGQGPEFLTYFQNEAQLEKSRLLSDRFSAERPKGSFSTLEIQRTEQGDSAMYLCASSSPTGVGGYEQYFGPGTRLTVT.

The sample holds one count of this clone. V is TRBV18 and J is TRBJ2-7, with D tentatively TRBD2 (6 bases). The CDR3 spans 14 residues. V lost 3 bases to trimming and J lost 0 bases, with 9 bases between them. The germline CDR1 and CDR2 sequences are KGHSH and LQKENI. CDR3 in DNA: TGTGCCAGCTCACCGACTAGGACCTCCTACGAGCAGTACTTC. Its protein product is CASSPTRTSYEQYF.

The rearrangement joins TRBV19 to TRBJ1-1; tentatively, D is TRBD1 (6 bases). V lost 5 bases and J lost 3, with 13 bases in between. Germline V lookup: CDR1 LNHDA, CDR2 SQIVND (reference sequence). The CDR3 is made up of 14 amino acids. CDR3 sequence (DNA): TGTGCCAGTAGTTTGGGACATTACGACACTGAAGCTTTCTTT. Protein product: CASSLGHYDTEAFF.

The chain is built from TRBV14 and TRBJ1-3; the match to TRBD1 covers 8 bases. The junction had 9 bases not matched to a gene; V was cut back by 5 bases and J by 0 bases. The CDR3 covers 17 residues. CDR1 and CDR2 from the germline V gene are SGHDN and FVKESK. The CDR3 coding sequence is TGTGCCAGCAGCGCCGGGCCAGGGGGCCTCTCTGGAAACACCATATATTTT. As protein: CASSAGPGGLSGNTIYF.

This clone was seen a single time. V and J are TRBV6-6 and TRBJ2-2; a possible D gene is TRBD2 (6 bases). Germline V gene sequence: CDR1 MNHNY, CDR2 SVGAGI (reference sequence). The CDR3 covers 16 residues. With 5 bases removed from V and 4 bases from J, the gap between germline ends came to 17 bases. CDR3 bases: TGTGCCAGCAGTCCTCTCGGGGGAGTAGGCACCGGGGAGCTGTTTTTT. This encodes CASSPLGGVGTGELFF.

This clone was seen once. This sequence joins TRBV14 and TRBJ2-1; 10 positions match TRBD1. Germline CDR1 and CDR2: SGHDN and FVKESK. The CDR3 has 15 residues. With 4 bases clipped from V and 6 bases from J, the junction kept 6 bases outside the gene matches. The CDR3 is CASSLTGTGVNEQFF. The CDR3 DNA follows: TGTGCCAGCAGCCTTACCGGGACAGGGGTCAATGAGCAGTTCTTC. The full variable domain, its missing parts supplied by reference TRBV14 and TRBJ2-1, is EAGVTQFPSHSVIEKGQTVTLRCDPISGHDNLYWYRRVMGKEIKFLLHFVKESKQDESGMPNNRFLAERTGGTYSTLKVQPAELEDSGVYFCASSLTGTGVNEQFFGPGTRLTVL.

V is TRBV6-5 and J is TRBJ2-1; TRBD1 agrees at 11 bases. V lost 9 bases to trimming and J lost 5 bases; unmatched junction nucleotides: 6. Germline CDR1 is MNHEY and CDR2 is SVGAGI. The CDR3 spans 14 residues. The CDR3 DNA sequence: TGTGCCAGTACCGGGACAGGGGGTGACAATGAGCAGTTCTTC. Protein product: CASTGTGGDNEQFF.

This chain uses TRBV19 with TRBJ2-7, with 9 bases identical to TRBD1. Germline assignment: CDR1 LNHDA and CDR2 SQIVND (reference sequence). V was clipped by 6 bases and J by 3 bases; unmatched bases: 9. The CDR3 spans 15 residues. The CDR3 DNA sequence: TGTGCCAGTAGAGCCTCCGGGACAGGGATCTACGAGCAGTACTTC. This gives the protein CASRASGTGIYEQYF.

The chain recombines TRBV7-2 with TRBJ1-2, with D hard to call. Looked up from germline, CDR1 is SGHTA and CDR2 is FQGNSA. Trimming took 5 bases from V and 5 from J, leaving 6 bases between them. CDR3 length: 11 residues. DNA for the CDR3: TGTGCCAGCAGCCCCCTATATGGCTACACCTTC. Translating gives CASSPLYGYTF. The whole variable domain, filled in from reference TRBV7-2 and TRBJ1-2, reads GAGVSQSPSNKVTEKGKDVELRCDPISGHTALYWYRQSLGQGLEFLIYFQGNSAPDKSGLPSDRFSAERTGGSVSTLTIQRTQQEDSAVYLCASSPLYGYTFGSGTRLTVV.

The V and J genes are TRBV21-1 and TRBJ1-5; the DNA was not compared with TRBD1, the D call given in the table. TRBV21-1 is a documented pseudogene. The CDR3 runs 18 residues. This CDR3 reads CASSKALGGGESNQPQHF. The CDR3 DNA reads as TGTGCCAGCAGCAAAGCCCTAGGGGGCGGAGAAAGCAATCAGCCCCAGCATTTT.

The gene calls are TRBV5-4 and TRBJ2-2; D remains unclear. The CDR3 is 14 residues long. The V and J ends lost 3 bases and 4 bases respectively, with 10 bases between them. The V gene's germline CDR1 is SGHNT and CDR2 YYREEE (reference sequence). This CDR3 reads CASSSGVSTGELFF. CDR3 in DNA: TGTGCCAGCAGCTCAGGCGTGAGCACCGGGGAGCTGTTTTTT. The whole variable domain, remainder taken from reference TRBV5-4 and TRBJ2-2, is ETGVTQSPTHLIKTRGQQVTLRCSSQSGHNTVSWYQQALGQGPQFIFQYYREEENGRGNFPPRFSGLQFPNYSSELNVNALELDDSALYLCASSSGVSTGELFFGEGSRLTVL.

This chain uses TRBV4-2 with TRBJ2-2, with 7 bases lining up with TRBD1. Looked up from germline, CDR1 is LGHNA and CDR2 is YNFKEQ. After removal of 4 bases from V and 4 bases from J, the junction contained 3 bases not matched to a gene. CDR3 size: 14 residues. This CDR3 reads CASSPRDSTGELFF. CDR3 nucleotide sequence: TGTGCCAGCAGCCCTCGGGACAGCACCGGGGAGCTGTTTTTT.

V is TRBV28 and J is TRBJ2-2, with 8 bases matching TRBD1. The CDR3 contains 16 residues. Germline trimming cut 7 bases from V and 2 bases from J; bases unmatched to any gene: 9. Germline V gives CDR1 MDHEN, CDR2 SYDVKM. CDR3 amino acids: CASTSSGQENTGELFF. CDR3 nucleotides: TGTGCCAGCACTTCCTCGGGACAGGAAAACACCGGGGAGCTGTTTTTT.